The present entry profiles one T cell receptor (beta chain) with its context. This specimen belongs to a study of cytomegalovirus exposure and HLA in healthy donors. Vbeta (60) and Jbeta (13) primers were used in the PCR. Libraries were prepared by immunoSEQ multiplex PCR; TCRdb keeps only in-frame clonotypes and omits some of them. Counted here are about 140,000 clones, approximately 88% occurring once; the ten biggest clones make up around 0.51%. V was trimmed by 6 bases and J by 1 base, leaving 6 bases between them. Germline CDR1 and CDR2: MNHEY and SVGAGI. There are 12 residues in the CDR3. The TCR sequence derives from a middle-aged woman in good health and CMV-seronegative. The rearrangement joins TRBV6-5 to TRBJ1-2; D gene ambiguous. Sequenced material: PBMCs. CDR3 residues: CASSQNNYGYTF. For the CDR3, the DNA is TGTGCCAGCAGCCAAAATAACTATGGCTACACCTTC.